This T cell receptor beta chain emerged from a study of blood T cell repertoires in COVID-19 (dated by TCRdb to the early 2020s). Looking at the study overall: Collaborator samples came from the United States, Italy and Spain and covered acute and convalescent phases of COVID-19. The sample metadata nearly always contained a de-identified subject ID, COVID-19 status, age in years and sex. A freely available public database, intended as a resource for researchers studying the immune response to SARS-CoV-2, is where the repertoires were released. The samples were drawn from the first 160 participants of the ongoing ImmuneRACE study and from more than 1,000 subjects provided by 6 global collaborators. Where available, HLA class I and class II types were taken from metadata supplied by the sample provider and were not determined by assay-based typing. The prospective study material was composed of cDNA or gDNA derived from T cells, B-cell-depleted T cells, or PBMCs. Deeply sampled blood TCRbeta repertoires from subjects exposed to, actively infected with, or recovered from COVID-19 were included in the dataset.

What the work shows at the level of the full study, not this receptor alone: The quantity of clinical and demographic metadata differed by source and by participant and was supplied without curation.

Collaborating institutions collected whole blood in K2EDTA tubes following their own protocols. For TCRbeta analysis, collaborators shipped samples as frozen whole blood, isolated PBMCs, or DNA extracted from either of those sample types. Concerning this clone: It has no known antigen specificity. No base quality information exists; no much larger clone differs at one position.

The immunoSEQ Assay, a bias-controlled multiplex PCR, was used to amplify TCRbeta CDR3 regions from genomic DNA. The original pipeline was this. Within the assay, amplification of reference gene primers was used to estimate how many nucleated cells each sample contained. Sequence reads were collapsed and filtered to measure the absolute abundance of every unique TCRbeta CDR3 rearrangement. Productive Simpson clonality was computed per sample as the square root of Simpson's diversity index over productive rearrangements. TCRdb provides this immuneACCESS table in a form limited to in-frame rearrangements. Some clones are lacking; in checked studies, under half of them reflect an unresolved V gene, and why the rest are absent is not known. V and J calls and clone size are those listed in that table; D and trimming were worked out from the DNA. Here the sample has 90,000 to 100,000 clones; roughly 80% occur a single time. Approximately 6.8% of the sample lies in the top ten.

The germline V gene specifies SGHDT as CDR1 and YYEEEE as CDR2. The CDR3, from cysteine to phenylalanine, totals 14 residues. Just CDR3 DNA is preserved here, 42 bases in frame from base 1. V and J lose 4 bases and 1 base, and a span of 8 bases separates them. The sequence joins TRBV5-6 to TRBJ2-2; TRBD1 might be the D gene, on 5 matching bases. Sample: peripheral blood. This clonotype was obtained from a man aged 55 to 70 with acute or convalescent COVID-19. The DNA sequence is TGTGCCAGCAGCACAGGCCTGAACACCGGGGAGCTGTTTTTT. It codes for CASSTGLNTGELFF. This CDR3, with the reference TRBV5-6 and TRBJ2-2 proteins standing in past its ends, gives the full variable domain DAGVTQSPTHLIKTRGQQVTLRCSPKSGHDTVSWYQQALGQGPQFIFQYYEEEERQRGNFPDRFSGHQFPNYSSELNVNALLLGDSALYLCASSTGLNTGELFFGEGSRLTVL.